The next 18 T cell receptor beta chains were all read from a single sample in a study of CD8+CD57+ T cells in acquired aplastic anemia. Flow cytometry had shown expanded CD8+CD57+ cells in the patients chosen for sequencing. For CDR3 and TCR beta VDJ profiling, genomic DNA was the template used. TCRdb redid the calling of the reads with MiXCR, one entry per CDR3 protein. In the table there are 160,000 or so distinct CDR3 sequences, roughly 48% of which are singletons. The sequencing input was sorted CD4+, CD8+, or CD8+CD57+ T cells (not recorded which) from PBMCs. Every receptor here comes from a human donor with aplastic anemia.

The chain has TRBV7-9 and TRBJ1-2; 9 bases line up with TRBD1. The CDR3 covers 14 residues. Germline CDR1 is SEHNR and CDR2 is FQNEAQ (reference sequence). The trim removed 3 bases at V and 5 bases at J, leaving 4 bases unmatched. The CDR3 region has the DNA TGTGCCAGCAGCTTCGACAGGGGGGATTATGGCTACACCTTC. Its protein product is CASSFDRGDYGYTF.

This clonotype was recorded many times. V and J are TRBV3-1 and TRBJ2-7; TRBD1 matches at 9 bases. The germline gives CDR1 LGHDT, CDR2 YNNKEL (reference sequence). This CDR3 is built from 14 residues. V was pared by 4 bases and J by 2 bases, with 3 bases of the junction left unmatched. CDR3 loop: CASSPGTGPYEQYF. CDR3 coding DNA: TGTGCCAGCAGCCCAGGGACAGGGCCCTACGAGCAGTACTTC.

DNA for the CDR3: TGCGCCAGCAGTCGTAGCGGGAGGTGTTGGGAGACCCAGTACTTC. It translates to CASSRSGRCWETQYF. The rearrangement joins TRBV10-1 to TRBJ2-5; TRBD2 matches 10 bases. Trimming removed 5 bases from V and 5 bases from J; junction bases left unmatched: 8. This CDR3 has 15 amino acids. CDR1 and CDR2 from the germline V gene are WNHNN and SYGVQD (reference sequence).

This clonotype was seen ten or more times. The V call is TRBV11-2, the J call TRBJ2-1; TRBD2 matches 13 bases. J was trimmed by 7 bases and V by 8 bases; bases with no gene match: 14. This CDR3 is 17 amino acids long. Germline CDR1 SGHAT, CDR2 FQNNGV. In DNA, the CDR3 is TGTGCCAGCCTTACTAGCGGGGGGGCCCCCGCGGGAAATGAGCAGTTCTTC. Encoded protein: CASLTSGGAPAGNEQFF.

V usage is TRBV10-3 and J usage is TRBJ2-7; 10 positions agree with TRBD1. Germline CDR1 and CDR2: ENHRY and SYGVKD. Trimming took 5 bases from V and 1 from J; bases not matched to a gene: 2. The CDR3 has 14 amino acids. CDR3 region: CAISSDRGSYEQYF. The CDR3 region has the DNA TGTGCCATCAGTTCGGACAGGGGGTCCTACGAGCAGTACTTC.

This clonotype appeared many times. This chain connects TRBV2 to TRBJ2-7, with D unresolved. The CDR3 is 14 amino acids. V was clipped by 0 bases and J by 3 bases, with 9 bases between them. Germline V lookup: CDR1 SNHLY, CDR2 FYNNEI. CDR3 sequence: CASSEAPDFYEQYF. DNA of the CDR3: TGTGCCAGCAGTGAAGCCCCAGATTTCTACGAGCAGTACTTC.

In this sample, this clonotype turned up a few times. The V and J genes are TRBV10-3 and TRBJ2-7; TRBD2 aligns across 11 bases. Germline values: CDR1 ENHRY, CDR2 SYGVKD. Trimming cost V 0 bases and J 4 bases; bases outside gene matches: 2. The CDR3 spans 15 residues. The CDR3 nucleotides are TGTGCCATCAGTGAGTCGACTAGCGGGGCTTACGAGCAGTACTTC. This codes for CAISESTSGAYEQYF.

V gene TRBV4-2 combines with J gene TRBJ2-3, with 12 bases fitting TRBD1. The CDR3 extends over 18 amino acids. From germline, CDR1 is LGHNA and CDR2 YNFKEQ. Trimming at V came to 4 bases and at J to 8 bases, leaving 16 bases not matched to a gene. Written as DNA, the CDR3 is TGTGCCAGCAGCCCCGGGACAGGGGGCAGGGGAAGAATTGGTACGCAGTATTTT. Translated, it gives CASSPGTGGRGRIGTQYF.

In its sample, this clonotype was seen once. This chain uses TRBV11-2 with TRBJ1-6; the match to TRBD1 covers 10 bases. The CDR3 has 18 residues. V lost 0 bases, J lost 0 bases, and 2 bases stayed unmatched. Germline lookup yields CDR1 SGHAT and CDR2 FQNNGV. Written as DNA, the CDR3 is TGTGCCAGCAGCTTAGACAGGGACAGGGGCTCCTATAATTCACCCCTCCACTTT. Its protein product is CASSLDRDRGSYNSPLHF.

This clonotype showed up many times. This sequence joins TRBV5-1 and TRBJ2-7; tentatively, D is TRBD1 or TRBD2 (5 bases each). Trimming stripped 0 bases from V and 2 bases from J, with 9 bases between. CDR1 is SGHRS and CDR2 is YFSETQ in the germline V gene. The CDR3 sequence is 14 residues long. The DNA of the CDR3 is TGCGCCAGCAGCTTGGCCGGGACGGCCTACGAGCAGTACTTC. It codes for CASSLAGTAYEQYF.

This clonotype was observed at least ten times. The chain links TRBV25-1 to TRBJ1-1; weak D call: TRBD1 (5 bases). V was shortened by 5 bases and J by 11 bases, with 15 bases between the two germline ends. Germline V gene sequence: CDR1 MGHDK, CDR2 SYGVNS. The CDR3 has 12 amino acids. Here the CDR3 reads CASSYMQGKAFF. DNA for the CDR3: TGTGCCAGCAGTTACATGCAGGGTAAGGCTTTCTTT.

This sequence joins TRBV7-9 and TRBJ2-7; 8 nucleotides match TRBD2. CDR1 and CDR2 (germline): SEHNR, FQNEAQ (reference sequence). V lost 5 bases, J lost 2 bases, and 8 bases stayed unmatched. The CDR3 runs 15 residues. CDR3 DNA sequence: TGTGCCAGCAGCCCCCCACTAGCGGTTCCCTACGAGCAGTACTTC. Its translation: CASSPPLAVPYEQYF.

The rearrangement joins TRBV6-1 to TRBJ2-7; D tentatively fits TRBD1 or TRBD2 (5 bases each). This CDR3 has 14 residues. The germline V gene encodes CDR1 MNHNS and CDR2 SASEGT. The V and J ends lost 8 bases and 0 bases respectively, with 14 bases between them. The CDR3 protein is CASGEPGASYEQYF. The DNA of the CDR3 is TGTGCCAGCGGCGAACCCGGGGCCTCCTACGAGCAGTACTTC.

In this sample, this clonotype turned up many times. The chain joins TRBV15 to TRBJ2-5, with unresolved D. V was clipped by 1 base and J by 1 base, with 7 bases between them. Germline values: CDR1 LNHNV, CDR2 YYDKDF (reference sequence). This CDR3 spans 14 amino acids. The chain's CDR3 is CATSRVGRQETQYF. CDR3 nucleotide sequence: TGTGCCACCAGCAGAGTAGGTCGCCAAGAGACCCAGTACTTC.

The sample holds many counts of this clonotype. This sequence joins TRBV6-1 and TRBJ2-6; the D gene is possibly TRBD1 (6 bases). The CDR3 contains 14 residues. Germline V gives CDR1 MNHNS, CDR2 SASEGT. Trimming removed 6 bases from V and 12 bases from J, with 18 bases in between. The CDR3 DNA sequence: TGTGCCAGCAGAGGTACAGGGTTTTCGTCCGTCCTGACTTTC. Its translation: CASRGTGFSSVLTF.

This clonotype occurred many times. The chain employs TRBV6-2 or TRBV6-3 and TRBJ2-5; TRBD2 matches at 14 bases. Germline CDR1 is MNHEY and CDR2 is SVGEGT. CDR3 length: 16 amino acids. Unmatched junction bases numbered 4, after V lost 6 bases and J lost 1 base. The CDR3 reads CASRPGLAGAQETQYF. Written as DNA, the CDR3 is TGTGCCAGCAGGCCGGGACTAGCGGGGGCCCAAGAGACCCAGTACTTC.

This clonotype was seen repeatedly, ten times or more. The chain combines TRBV10-3 with TRBJ1-2; TRBD1 might be the D (5 bases). The CDR3 loop spans 12 amino acids. V was shortened by 7 bases and J by 4 bases, with 10 bases between the two germline ends. CDR1 is ENHRY, CDR2 SYGVKD, per germline. CDR3 sequence: CAIKPGSYGYTF. In DNA form, the CDR3 reads TGTGCCATCAAGCCAGGGAGCTATGGCTACACCTTC.

This clonotype was seen a few times. The J gene is TRBJ2-7, the V gene TRBV24-1, with TRBD2 as a possible D gene (6 bases). Germline V gives CDR1 KGHDR, CDR2 SFDVKD. CDR3 length: 15 residues. V was clipped by 10 bases and J by 3 bases, with 21 bases between them. CDR3 region: CATPLVLGDFYEQYF. CDR3 in DNA: TGTGCCACGCCCCTAGTCTTGGGGGACTTCTACGAGCAGTACTTC.